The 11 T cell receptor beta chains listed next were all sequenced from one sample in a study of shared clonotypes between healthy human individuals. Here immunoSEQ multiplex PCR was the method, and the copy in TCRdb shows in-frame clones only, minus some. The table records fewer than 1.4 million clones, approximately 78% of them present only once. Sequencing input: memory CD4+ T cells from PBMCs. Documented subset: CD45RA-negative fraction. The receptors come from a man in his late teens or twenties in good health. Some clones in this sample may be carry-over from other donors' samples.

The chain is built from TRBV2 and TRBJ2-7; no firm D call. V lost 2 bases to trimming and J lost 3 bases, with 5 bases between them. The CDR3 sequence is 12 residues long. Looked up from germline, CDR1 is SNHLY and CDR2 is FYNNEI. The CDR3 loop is CASSERDYEQYF. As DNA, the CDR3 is TGTGCCAGCAGTGAACGAGACTACGAGCAGTACTTC. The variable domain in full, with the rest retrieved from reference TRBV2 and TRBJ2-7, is EPEVTQTPSHQVTQMGQEVILRCVPISNHLYFYWYRQILGQKVEFLVSFYNNEISEKSEIFDDQFSVERPDGSNFTLKIRSTKLEDSAMYFCASSERDYEQYFGPGTRLTVT.

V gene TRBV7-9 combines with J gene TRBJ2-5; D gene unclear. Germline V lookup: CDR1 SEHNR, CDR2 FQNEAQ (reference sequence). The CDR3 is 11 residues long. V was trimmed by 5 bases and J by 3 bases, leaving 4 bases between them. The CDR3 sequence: CASSGEETQYF. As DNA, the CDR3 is TGTGCCAGCAGCGGAGAAGAGACCCAGTACTTC.

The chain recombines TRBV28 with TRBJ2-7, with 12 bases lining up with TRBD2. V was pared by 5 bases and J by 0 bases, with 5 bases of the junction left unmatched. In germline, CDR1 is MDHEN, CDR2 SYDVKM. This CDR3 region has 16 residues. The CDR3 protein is CASSPPSGRASYEQYF. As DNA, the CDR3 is TGTGCCAGCAGTCCCCCTAGCGGGAGGGCCTCCTACGAGCAGTACTTC. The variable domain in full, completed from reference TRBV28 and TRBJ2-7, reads DVKVTQSSRYLVKRTGEKVFLECVQDMDHENMFWYRQDPGLGLRLIYFSYDVKMKEKGDIPEGYSVSREKKERFSLILESASTNQTSMYLCASSPPSGRASYEQYFGPGTRLTVT.

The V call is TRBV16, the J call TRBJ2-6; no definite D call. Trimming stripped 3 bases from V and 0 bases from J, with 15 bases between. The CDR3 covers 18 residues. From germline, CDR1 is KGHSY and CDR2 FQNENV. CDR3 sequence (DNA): TGTGCCAGCAGCCAGGACGACACGCCTAGCTCTGGGGCCAACGTCCTGACTTTC. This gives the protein CASSQDDTPSSGANVLTF.

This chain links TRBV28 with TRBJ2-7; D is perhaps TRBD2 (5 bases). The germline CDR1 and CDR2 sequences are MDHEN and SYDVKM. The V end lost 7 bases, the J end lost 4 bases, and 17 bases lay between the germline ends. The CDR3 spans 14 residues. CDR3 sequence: CASTRSGRKYEQYF. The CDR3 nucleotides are TGTGCCAGCACCCGATCTGGGAGAAAGTACGAGCAGTACTTC.

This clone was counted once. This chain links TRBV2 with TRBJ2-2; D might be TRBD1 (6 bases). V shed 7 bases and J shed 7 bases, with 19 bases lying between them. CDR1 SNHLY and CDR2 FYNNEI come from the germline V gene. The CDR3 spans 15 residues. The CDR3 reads CASTGIAQGDGELFF. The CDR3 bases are TGTGCCAGCACTGGAATCGCACAGGGAGACGGGGAGCTGTTTTTT. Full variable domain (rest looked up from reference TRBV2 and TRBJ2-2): EPEVTQTPSHQVTQMGQEVILRCVPISNHLYFYWYRQILGQKVEFLVSFYNNEISEKSEIFDDQFSVERPDGSNFTLKIRSTKLEDSAMYFCASTGIAQGDGELFFGEGSRLTVL.

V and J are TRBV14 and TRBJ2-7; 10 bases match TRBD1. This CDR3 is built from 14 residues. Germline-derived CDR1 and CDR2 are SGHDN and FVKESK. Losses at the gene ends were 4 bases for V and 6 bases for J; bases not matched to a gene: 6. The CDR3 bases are TGTGCCAGCAGCCGGGGGACAGGGGTTGGCGAGCAGTACTTC. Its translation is CASSRGTGVGEQYF.

In DNA form, the CDR3 reads TGTGCCAGCAGGCCAGCGATGTCCTACGAGCAGTACTTC. As protein: CASRPAMSYEQYF. The chain recombines TRBV6-5 with TRBJ2-7, with no clear D. V was pared by 6 bases and J by 1 base, with 10 bases between. Germline assignment: CDR1 MNHEY and CDR2 SVGAGI. The CDR3 has 13 amino acids.

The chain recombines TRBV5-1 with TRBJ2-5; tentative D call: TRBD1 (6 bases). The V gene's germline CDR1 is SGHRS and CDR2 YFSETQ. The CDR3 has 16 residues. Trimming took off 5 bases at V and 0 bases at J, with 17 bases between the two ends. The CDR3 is CASRYRVGGNQETQYF. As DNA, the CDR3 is TGCGCCAGCAGGTACAGGGTAGGCGGAAACCAAGAGACCCAGTACTTC.

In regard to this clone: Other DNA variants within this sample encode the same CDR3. The CDR3 region has the DNA TGTGCCAGCTCACCGGCCGGGTTGGGCTATGGCTACACCTTC. This encodes CASSPAGLGYGYTF. This chain connects TRBV18 to TRBJ1-2; D is ambiguous. In germline, CDR1 is KGHSH, CDR2 LQKENI. V lost 3 bases to trimming and J lost 4 bases, with 12 bases between them. CDR3 length equals 14 residues.

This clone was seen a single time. This chain's CDR3 is CASSASGRLGQFF. CDR3 nucleotides: TGTGCCAGCTCGGCTAGCGGGAGGTTAGGGCAGTTCTTC. The chain employs TRBV7-9 and TRBJ2-1; 11 bases are shared with TRBD2. This CDR3 region has 13 residues. CDR1 is SEHNR and CDR2 is FQNEAQ in the germline V gene (reference sequence). J was trimmed by 12 bases and V by 8 bases; bases with no gene match: 9.